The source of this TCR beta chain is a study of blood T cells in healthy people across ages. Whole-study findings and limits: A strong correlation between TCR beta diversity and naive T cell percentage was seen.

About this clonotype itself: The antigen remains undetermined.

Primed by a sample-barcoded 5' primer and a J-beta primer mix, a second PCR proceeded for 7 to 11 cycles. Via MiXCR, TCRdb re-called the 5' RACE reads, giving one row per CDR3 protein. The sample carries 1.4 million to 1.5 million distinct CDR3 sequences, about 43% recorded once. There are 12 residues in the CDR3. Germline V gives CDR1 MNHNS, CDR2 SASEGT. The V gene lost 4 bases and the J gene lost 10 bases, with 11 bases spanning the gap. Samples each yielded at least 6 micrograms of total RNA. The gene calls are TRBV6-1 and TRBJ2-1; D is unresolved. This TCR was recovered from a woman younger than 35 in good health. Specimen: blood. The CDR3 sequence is CASSGIVGEQFF. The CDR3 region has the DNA TGTGCCAGCAGTGGAATAGTAGGGGAGCAGTTCTTC.